The 14 T cell receptor beta chains listed next were all sequenced from one sample in a study of immune heterogeneity within non-small cell lung tumors (dated by TCRdb to 2016 to 2019). The TCR template was genomic DNA extracted from bulk tumor tissue, and roughly 600 ng of gDNA was amplified for each sample. During surgery, multiple biopsies were taken from each primary tumor, with sampling sites spaced as far apart as possible within the tumor mass. The study cohort was described as untreated, and the patients were newly diagnosed NSCLC cases having curative surgery. The sequencer was a HiSeq X Ten. The TCR beta CDR3 region was amplified with a multiplex PCR system whose first round of approximately 10 cycles used 32 V-gene forward primers and 13 J-gene reverse primers. TCRdb itself trimmed the public reads at Q25 with fastp, ran MiXCR and retained productive beta chains. Every CDR3 protein is listed once, alongside the most common genes and DNA of its rows. The sample table contains roughly 4,500 distinct CDR3 sequences; only one count was recorded for approximately 21% of them. The ten largest make up roughly 8.3% of the sample.

Material for sequencing was lung tumor tissue. Source of these receptors: a man between 65 and 85 years old with non-small cell lung cancer.

By share, this clonotype ranks as medium-sized. The rearrangement uses TRBV10-3 and TRBJ1-5; no clear D gene. The CDR3 has 14 residues. Trimming pared 2 bases from V and 2 bases from J, leaving 7 bases between. Germline CDR1 and CDR2: ENHRY and SYGVKD. The CDR3 sequence is CAISEGDGNQPQHF. CDR3 coding DNA: TGTGCCATCAGTGAGGGAGATGGCAATCAGCCCCAGCATTTT.

By its share, this clonotype is medium-sized. The rearrangement links TRBV4-2 to TRBJ1-4; the D is unclear. Looked up from germline, CDR1 is LGHNA and CDR2 is YNFKEQ. V lost 1 base and J lost 5, with 8 bases in between. The CDR3 contains 14 residues. The CDR3: CASSQVALNEKLFF. CDR3 coding DNA: TGTGCCAGCAGCCAAGTGGCTTTAAATGAAAAACTGTTTTTT.

This clonotype is judged medium-sized. This sequence joins TRBV25-1 and TRBJ2-2; D tentatively reads TRBD1 or TRBD2 (6 bases each). There are 17 residues in the CDR3. The V and J ends lost 1 base and 1 base respectively, with 13 bases between them. Looked up from germline, CDR1 is MGHDK and CDR2 is SYGVNS. The CDR3 here is CASSESGAPENTGELFF. The CDR3 coding sequence is TGTGCCAGCAGTGAATCGGGGGCACCTGAGAACACCGGGGAGCTGTTTTTT.

In this sample, this clonotype turned up a few times. The DNA of the CDR3 is TGCAGTGCTAGAGATAGAACAGGGGGAATAATGAGGCCCCAGCATTTT. Amino acid sequence: CSARDRTGGIMRPQHF. The J gene is TRBJ1-5, the V gene TRBV20-1; TRBD1 matches 8 bases. V lost 0 bases and J lost 9; bases outside the gene matches: 13. Germline values: CDR1 DFQATT, CDR2 SNEGSKA (reference sequence). This CDR3 has 16 amino acids.

This clonotype counts as medium-sized. This chain links TRBV11-2 with TRBJ1-2; TRBD1 is a possible D gene (5 bases). V was clipped by 5 bases and J by 5 bases, with 15 bases between them. The length of the CDR3 is 14 residues. CDR1 is SGHAT, CDR2 FQNNGV, per germline. The CDR3 is CASSPVREGYGYTF. The CDR3 nucleotides are TGTGCCAGCAGCCCTGTCAGGGAGGGGTATGGCTACACCTTC. Based on the CDR3 plus reference TRBV11-2 and TRBJ1-2, the full variable domain is EAGVAQSPRYKIIEKRQSVAFWCNPISGHATLYWYQQILGQGPKLLIQFQNNGVVDDSQLPKDRFSAERLKGVDSTLKIQPAKLEDSAVYLCASSPVREGYGYTFGSGTRLTVV.

This clonotype is medium-sized. V is TRBV5-1 and J is TRBJ1-1, with 9 bases matching TRBD1. CDR3 length: 15 residues. Germline CDR1 is SGHRS and CDR2 is YFSETQ. The junction had 3 bases not matched to a gene; V was cut back by 2 bases and J by 1 base. In nucleotides, the CDR3 is TGCGCCAGCAGCTTAGGACAGGGGTCGAACACTGAAGCTTTCTTT. Protein sequence: CASSLGQGSNTEAFF.

In its sample, this clonotype was seen a few times. This chain joins TRBV20-1 and TRBJ1-1; D is perhaps TRBD1 (5 bases). The germline CDR1 and CDR2 sequences are DFQATT and SNEGSKA (reference sequence). Trimming removed 4 bases at V and 4 bases at J, with 7 bases between. The CDR3 length is 11 residues. In DNA form, the CDR3 reads TGCAGTGCTACCAGGGTCACTGAAGCTTTCTTT. Its protein is CSATRVTEAFF.

Turning to this clonotype: Given a much more abundant clone one base away, this may be a read error. The chain joins TRBV6-2 or TRBV6-3 to TRBJ1-3; TRBD1 is a possible D gene (5 bases). Germline CDR1 and CDR2: MNHEY and SVGEGT. This CDR3 is built from 15 residues. CDR3 sequence reads: CASSYGRVYGDTIYF. CDR3 DNA sequence: TGTGCCAGCAGTTACGGCAGGGTATATGGAGACACCATATATTTT.

This clonotype was observed a handful of times. The J gene is TRBJ2-3, the V gene TRBV6-2 or TRBV6-3; D gene unclear. V lost 5 bases, J lost 5 bases, and 11 bases lay in between. This CDR3 spans 13 amino acids. Germline-derived CDR1 and CDR2 are MNHEY and SVGEGT. CDR3 DNA: TGTGCCAGCAGTCCTACGTTAGGAGATACGCAGTATTTT. Translating gives CASSPTLGDTQYF.

As to this clonotype: With a much larger clone just one base away, this may be a read error. This sequence joins TRBV6-2 or TRBV6-3 and TRBJ1-2; no firm D call. This CDR3 has 11 amino acids. Trimming left V 5 bases short and J 10 bases short, with 11 bases between. Germline V CDR1 and CDR2: MNHEY, SVGEGT. The CDR3 nucleotides read TGTGCCAGCAGTGTCGGGGATGTCTACACCTTC. Protein product: CASSVGDVYTF.

V gene TRBV6-1 combines with J gene TRBJ2-3; D is tentatively TRBD1 or TRBD2 (5 bases each). Germline-derived CDR1 and CDR2 are MNHNS and SASEGT. This CDR3 is 14 amino acids long. Between the trimmed V and J ends, which lost 6 bases and 11 bases, there was a span of 21 bases. CDR3 sequence reads: CASSPGSLGVMQYF. DNA for the CDR3: TGTGCCAGCAGCCCCGGGTCCCTGGGGGTTATGCAGTATTTT.

Comment on this clonotype: A much larger clonotype is one base distant, so this may be a read error. V gene TRBV12-3 or TRBV12-4 combines with J gene TRBJ2-7; D not certain. There are 15 residues in the CDR3. The CDR3 protein is CASSFRSGSLRERYF. DNA of the CDR3: TGTGCCAGCAGCTTTCGGTCAGGTTCTCTTCGCGAGCGGTACTTC.

As to this clonotype: Being one base from a much bigger clone, this may be a read error. J is TRBJ2-5 and V is TRBV3-1, with TRBD2 as a possible D gene (6 bases). With 7 bases removed from V and 1 base from J, the gap between germline ends came to 16 bases. The CDR3 totals 15 residues. Germline V gene sequence: CDR1 LGHDT, CDR2 YNNKEL (reference sequence). DNA of the CDR3: TGTGCCAGCATGCAACAACGGGACTTCCAAGAGACCCAGTACTTC. Its translation: CASMQQRDFQETQYF.

Comments on this clonotype: The junction departs from the called germline gene at one end, perhaps through a read error. The gene calls are TRBV6-2 or TRBV6-3 and TRBJ1-1; D uncertain. The CDR3 spans 13 residues. The germline gives CDR1 MNHEY, CDR2 SVGEGT. CDR3 bases: TGTGCCAGCAGTTACTCGAGGAACACTGAAGATTTCTTT. Protein: CASSYSRNTEDFF.